The rows below give T cell receptor beta chains drawn from one sample of a study of cytomegalovirus exposure and HLA in healthy donors. Method: immunoSEQ multiplex PCR; TCRdb's copy keeps in-frame clones and lacks some. The sample lists 95,000 to 110,000 clones, around three quarters occurring once. Material: PBMCs. These receptors were taken from a woman between 18 and 29 years old in good health and CMV-seropositive. Both conserved end residues are part of each CDR3. D genes are given only for firm matches. Expanded clones get a size class; other rows say once, few or many, or leave the size out.

size,D,V,J,CDR3,DNA
.,.,TRBV28,TRBJ2-1,CASSLSTSYNEQFF,TGTGCCAGCAGTTTGTCTACCTCCTACAATGAGCAGTTCTTC
.,TRBD2,TRBV29-1,TRBJ2-1,CSVDSGRALGGNEQFF,TGCAGCGTCGATAGCGGGAGGGCCCTCGGAGGAAATGAGCAGTTCTTC
.,TRBD2,TRBV11-3,TRBJ2-7,CASSLGGGVPYEQYF,TGTGCCAGCAGCTTAGGGGGGGGTGTTCCGTACGAGCAGTACTTC
.,TRBD2,TRBV2,TRBJ2-5,CASSVLAGGTQETQYF,TGTGCCAGCAGTGTACTAGCGGGAGGGACCCAAGAGACCCAGTACTTC
few,TRBD1,TRBV4-1,TRBJ1-1,CASSQADRVDTEAFF,TGCGCCAGCAGCCAAGCAGACAGGGTGGACACTGAAGCTTTCTTT
.,.,TRBV28,TRBJ2-5,CASSDREETQYF,TGTGCCAGCAGTGACAGAGAAGAGACCCAGTACTTC
.,.,TRBV11-3,TRBJ1-5,CASSQTGNQPQHF,TGTGCCAGCAGCCAGACAGGCAATCAGCCCCAGCATTTT
.,.,TRBV2,TRBJ2-1,CASSGLGGEQFF,TGTGCCAGCAGTGGACTAGGCGGTGAGCAGTTCTTC
many,TRBD2,TRBV6-1,TRBJ2-1,CASSEGGGSYNEQFF,TGTGCCAGCAGCGAGGGTGGCGGGAGCTACAATGAGCAGTTCTTC
.,TRBD2,TRBV2,TRBJ2-1,CAVRGLAGVNEQFF,TGTGCCGTCCGAGGACTAGCGGGAGTCAATGAGCAGTTCTTC
.,TRBD1,TRBV6-1,TRBJ1-4,CASSEGSDRGWF,TGTGCCAGCAGTGAAGGGTCCGACAGGGGGTGGTTT
.,.,TRBV7-7,TRBJ2-1,CASSSGQYNEQFF,TGTGCTAGCAGTTCAGGACAATACAATGAGCAGTTCTTC
.,TRBD1,TRBV28,TRBJ1-1,CASRAPGQGAFF,TGTGCCAGCAGAGCCCCGGGACAGGGGGCTTTCTTT
.,.,TRBV7-8,TRBJ2-2,CASRAGGSDTGELFF,TGTGCCAGCAGGGCCGGGGGTTCGGACACCGGGGAGCTGTTTTTT
.,TRBD2,TRBV27,TRBJ2-1,CASRTGRPGGFYNEQFF,TGTGCCAGCAGAACAGGGAGGCCGGGAGGGTTCTACAATGAGCAGTTCTTC
.,.,TRBV6-4,TRBJ1-5,CASSEGGGGQPQHF,TGTGCCAGCAGTGAGGGCGGAGGCGGTCAGCCCCAGCATTTT
.,TRBD1,TRBV28,TRBJ2-7,CASMGQGILKYEQYF,TGTGCCAGCATGGGACAGGGGATTCTAAAGTACGAGCAGTACTTC